This T cell receptor beta chain stems from a study of T cell clonality in common variable immunodeficiency. CDR1 is SEHNR, CDR2 FQNEAQ, per germline (reference sequence). There are 14 residues in the CDR3. The method was immunoSEQ multiplex PCR; TCRdb's version includes in-frame clones alone and lacks a portion of them. The data list approximately 20,000 clones, none observed once; more than 2% falls to the top ten. Donors gave 5 to 8 ml heparinized peripheral whole blood. Of note for this clone: No antigen is known for it. The read halts 3 residues ahead of the CDR3 end, with the missing end drawn from the germline J gene.

Study conclusions and caveats: In common variable immunodeficiency, TCR beta chains reportedly carried fewer deletions and N-nucleotide insertions.

The specimen was peripheral blood mononuclear cells. The clonotype was recovered from a human donor with common variable immunodeficiency. This chain uses TRBV7-9 with TRBJ2-3, with 10 bases matching TRBD2. CDR3 DNA, as far as it was read: TGTGCCAGCAGCGTAGGACTAGCGGCGGCCCCG. It yields the protein CASSVGLAAAP. The full CDR3 sequence reads CASSVGLAAAPQYF.